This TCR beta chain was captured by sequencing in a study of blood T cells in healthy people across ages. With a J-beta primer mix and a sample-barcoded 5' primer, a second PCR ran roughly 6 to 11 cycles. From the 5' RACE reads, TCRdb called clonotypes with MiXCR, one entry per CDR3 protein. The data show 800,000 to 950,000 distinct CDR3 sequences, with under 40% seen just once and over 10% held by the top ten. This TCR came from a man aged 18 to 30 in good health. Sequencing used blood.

CDR3 DNA sequence: TGTGCCAGCAGCCAAGAAGTCTATCAAGAGACCCAGTACTTC. The encoded protein is CASSQEVYQETQYF. This chain uses TRBV4-2 with TRBJ2-5; D is undetermined. Trimming cost V 0 bases and J 2 bases, with 7 bases left between them. The CDR3 is 14 amino acids. Germline CDR1 and CDR2: LGHNA and YNFKEQ.